The present T cell receptor beta chain was sequenced within a study of sequential checkpoint blockade in melanoma. At the level of the study: After both sequences, patients received maintenance nivolumab.

CDR1 is SNHLY, CDR2 FYNNEI, per germline. V lost 6 bases to trimming and J lost 5 bases; unmatched junction nucleotides: 7. The CDR3 has 14 amino acids. Treatment reported: randomized to nivolumab then ipilimumab (arm A) or the reverse (arm B). No patient had prior DNA-damaging chemotherapy. TCRdb's copy holds only in-frame clones and misses some; the assay was immunoSEQ multiplex PCR. The sample holds over 10,000 clones; more than 75% are singletons and the top ten take about a quarter. The rearrangement joins TRBV2 to TRBJ1-1; 9 nucleotides agree with TRBD1. This sequence was found in a human donor with melanoma. This material consisted of CD8+ T cells sorted from blood (inferred from file names), taken from a patient given nivolumab and ipilimumab in sequence. CDR3 sequence reads: CASSITGTGTEAFF. CDR3 bases: TGTGCCAGCAGCATAACCGGGACAGGGACTGAAGCTTTCTTT.